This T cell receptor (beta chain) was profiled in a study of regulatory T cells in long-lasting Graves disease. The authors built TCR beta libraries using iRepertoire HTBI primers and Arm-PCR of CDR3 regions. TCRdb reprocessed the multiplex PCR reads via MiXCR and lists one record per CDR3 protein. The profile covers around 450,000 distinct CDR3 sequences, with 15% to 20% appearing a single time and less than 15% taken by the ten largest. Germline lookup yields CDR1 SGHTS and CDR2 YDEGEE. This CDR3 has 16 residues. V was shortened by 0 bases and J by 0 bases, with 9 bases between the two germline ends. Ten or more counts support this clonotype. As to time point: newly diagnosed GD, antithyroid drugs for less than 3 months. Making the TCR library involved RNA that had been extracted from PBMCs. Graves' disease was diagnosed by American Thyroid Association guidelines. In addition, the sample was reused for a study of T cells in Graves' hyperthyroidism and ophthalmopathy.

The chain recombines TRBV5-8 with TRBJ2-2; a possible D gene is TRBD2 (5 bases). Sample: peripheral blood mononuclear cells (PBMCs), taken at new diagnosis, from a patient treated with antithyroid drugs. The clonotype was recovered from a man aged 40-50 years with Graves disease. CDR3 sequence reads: CASSLGTGSNTGELFF. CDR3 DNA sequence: TGTGCCAGCAGCTTGGGTACGGGATCGAACACCGGGGAGCTGTTTTTT.